This T cell receptor beta chain was sequenced for a study of vaccination and CD4 T cells after COVID-19. General observations from the study: Apart from involving relatively few convalescent patients, the work omitted early post-infection timepoints.

Sequenced with the Oncomine TCR Beta short-read assay was DNA taken from cultured CD4+ T cells. Cultures of CD4+ T cells served as the source for extracting genomic DNA. TCRdb passed the PCR reads through MiXCR, listing each CDR3 protein once. Among 7,500 to 9,000 distinct CDR3 sequences, around 21% were seen once, and the ten largest hold about 20%. Relative to its sample, this clonotype is medium-sized. Its antigen is not identified. Treatment specified: approximately 9-day PBMC culture with coronavirus spike peptide pools or control peptides (ViraFEST assay). ViraFEST relied on peptide pools to expand antigen-specific T cells; the TCRs were sequenced afterward. Negative selection recovered the CD4+ T cells once they had spent approximately eleven days in culture. V was cut by 3 bases and J by 0 bases, with 14 bases left in between. CDR1 and CDR2 (germline): MNHNS, SASEGT. CDR3 length equals 16 residues.

Sequences were derived from CD4+ T cells from blood, cultured in vitro, sampled after SARS-CoV-2 vaccination. The TCR was taken from a human donor who had recovered from COVID-19. The chain is built from TRBV6-1 and TRBJ1-2, with D possibly TRBD1 on 5 matching bases. The CDR3 coding sequence is TGTGCCAGCAGTGATACAAGGGGAACCGCTAACTATGGCTACACCTTC. The encoded protein is CASSDTRGTANYGYTF.